The 13 T cell receptor beta chains below come from one sample, sequenced in a study of T cells expressing NK-cell markers (dated by TCRdb to 2018 to 2020). The method behind the library was 5' RACE. The sample was run on an Illumina HiSeq 2000. After reprocessing by TCRdb, each CDR3 protein sequence is one entry, and no DNA is given. The data table for this sample lists 500,000 to 700,000 distinct CDR3 sequences. The biggest ten clones account for approximately 4% of the sample. Sequencing was carried out using blood T cells: a sorted CD56 or NKG2C T cell subset, CD4+ or CD8+ T cells, or bulk PBMC T cells (not recorded which). The receptor set was obtained from a young man in good health. Donor details come from another sample of the same person, matched by shared clones.

The chain recombines TRBV7-8 with TRBJ2-7. Germline V gene sequence: CDR1 SGHVS, CDR2 FQNEAQ. This CDR3 region has 13 residues. This CDR3 is CASSTDPTYEQYF.

V and J are TRBV29-1 and TRBJ2-1. Germline-derived CDR1 and CDR2 are SQVTM and ANQGSEA. There are 14 residues in the CDR3. CDR3 loop: CSVGVVGINNEQFF.

The chain carries TRBV2 and TRBJ2-2; TCRdb reports TRBD2, a call that lacks DNA to check it against. The CDR3 runs 14 residues. The germline V gene has CDR1 SNHLY and CDR2 FYNNEI. The CDR3 protein is CASVQGPNTGELFF.

The V gene is TRBV5-6, the J gene TRBJ2-1. In germline, CDR1 is SGHDT, CDR2 YYEEEE. The CDR3 is made up of 16 amino acids. The CDR3 here is CASSLRHHFFYNEQFF.

The rearrangement joins TRBV12-3 or TRBV12-4 to TRBJ2-1; TCRdb's assignment of TRBD1 cannot be checked, as there is no DNA. This CDR3 region has 13 residues. CDR3 sequence reads: CASGASGLDEQFF.

The V gene is TRBV9, the J gene TRBJ2-5; checking the TCRdb D call of TRBD2 is not possible without DNA. CDR1 and CDR2 from the germline V gene are SGDLS and YYNGEE. CDR3 length: 16 residues. CDR3 loop: CASSPEGLAYQETQYF.

The chain carries TRBV10-3 and TRBJ2-1. Per the germline V gene, CDR1 is ENHRY and CDR2 is SYGVKD. This CDR3 comprises 17 residues. CDR3 region: CAISEQASGSSYNEQFF.

The chain uses TRBV11-2 and TRBJ2-3; no DNA is available, so the TRBD2 call from TCRdb remains unchecked. The CDR3 extends over 17 amino acids. CDR1 is SGHAT, CDR2 FQNNGV, per germline. CDR3: CASSLMGLAGSTDTQYF.

The CDR3 reads CAIAWEKNTGELFF. The chain is built from TRBV10-3 and TRBJ2-2; TCRdb's D gene call, TRBD2, goes unchecked for lack of DNA. The CDR3 covers 14 residues. The germline V gene encodes CDR1 ENHRY and CDR2 SYGVKD.

The chain joins TRBV5-1 to TRBJ2-2; TCRdb lists TRBD2, though no DNA is available to test this call. This CDR3 has 16 residues. The germline V gene has CDR1 SGHRS and CDR2 YFSETQ. This chain's CDR3 is CASSPGTSGSRGELFF. The full variable domain, rest sourced from reference TRBV5-1 and TRBJ2-2, is KAGVTQTPRYLIKTRGQQVTLSCSPISGHRSVSWYQQTPGQGLQFLFEYFSETQRNKGNFPGRFSGRQFSNSRSEMNVSTLELGDSALYLCASSPGTSGSRGELFFGEGSRLTVL.

The CDR3 region is CASSYSREWGKSPLHF. This sequence joins TRBV6-5 and TRBJ1-6; TCRdb names TRBD1, which stays unverified in the absence of DNA. Germline CDR1 is MNHEY and CDR2 is SVGAGI. The CDR3 length is 16 residues.

The chain links TRBV27 to TRBJ2-5; the D call from TCRdb, TRBD2, cannot be confirmed without DNA. The CDR3 length is 15 residues. The germline V gene has CDR1 MNHEY and CDR2 SMNVEV (reference sequence). The chain's CDR3 is CASSSTSGALETQYF.

This chain uses TRBV11-2 with TRBJ2-1. The germline gives CDR1 SGHAT, CDR2 FQNNGV. There are 11 residues in the CDR3. This CDR3 reads CASSQGIPQFF. The full variable domain, in which reference TRBV11-2 and TRBJ2-1 provide the parts outside the CDR3, is EAGVAQSPRYKIIEKRQSVAFWCNPISGHATLYWYQQILGQGPKLLIQFQNNGVVDDSQLPKDRFSAERLKGVDSTLKIQPAKLEDSAVYLCASSQGIPQFFGPGTRLTVL.